This T cell receptor beta chain was recovered during a study of blood T cell repertoires in COVID-19. Study information: Italy, Spain and the United States were the sources of the convalescent and acute COVID-19 samples. PBMCs, B-cell-depleted T cells, or T cells provided the cDNA or gDNA that made up the material.

The germline gives CDR1 SGHAT, CDR2 FQNNGV. The CDR3 consists of 15 residues. The V end was cut by 2 bases, the J end by 0 bases, with 7 bases between. Under the authors' procedure: Using reference gene primer amplification, nucleated cell counts were estimated. TCRdb's copy holds only in-frame clones and misses some; the assay was immunoSEQ multiplex PCR. The V and J calls and the clone size are those of that table, but D and trimming were determined from the DNA. This sample has fewer than 200,000 clones, with around nine tenths found just once. The table lists this clone with a few counts. The source material was peripheral blood. The rearrangement uses TRBV11-2 and TRBJ2-2; no definite D call. The sequence derives from a woman in her seventies with COVID-19, enrolled during active disease. The CDR3 region has the DNA TGTGCCAGCAGCTTAATGGCCTCGAACACCGGGGAGCTGTTTTTT. It codes for CASSLMASNTGELFF.